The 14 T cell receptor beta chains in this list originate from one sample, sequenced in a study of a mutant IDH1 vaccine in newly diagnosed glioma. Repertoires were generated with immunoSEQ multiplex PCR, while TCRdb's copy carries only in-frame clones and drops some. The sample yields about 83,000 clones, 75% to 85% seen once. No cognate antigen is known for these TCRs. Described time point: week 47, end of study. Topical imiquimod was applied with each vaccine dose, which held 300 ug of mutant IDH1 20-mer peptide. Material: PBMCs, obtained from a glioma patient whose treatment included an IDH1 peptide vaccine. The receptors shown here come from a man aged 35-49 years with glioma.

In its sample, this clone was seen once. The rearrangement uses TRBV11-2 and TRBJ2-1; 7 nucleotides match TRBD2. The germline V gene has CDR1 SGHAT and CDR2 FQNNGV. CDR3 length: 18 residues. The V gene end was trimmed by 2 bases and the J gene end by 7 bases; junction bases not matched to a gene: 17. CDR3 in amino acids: CASSLLNRLHGRSNEQFF. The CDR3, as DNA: TGTGCCAGCAGCTTACTCAATCGACTACACGGGAGGTCGAATGAGCAGTTCTTC.

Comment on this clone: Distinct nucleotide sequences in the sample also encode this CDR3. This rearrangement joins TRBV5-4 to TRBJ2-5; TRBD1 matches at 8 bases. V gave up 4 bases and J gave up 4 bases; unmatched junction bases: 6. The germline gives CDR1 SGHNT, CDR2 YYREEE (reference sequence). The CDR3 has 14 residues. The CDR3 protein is CASSPDRGRETQYF. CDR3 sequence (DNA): TGTGCCAGCAGCCCAGACAGGGGAAGAGAGACCCAGTACTTC.

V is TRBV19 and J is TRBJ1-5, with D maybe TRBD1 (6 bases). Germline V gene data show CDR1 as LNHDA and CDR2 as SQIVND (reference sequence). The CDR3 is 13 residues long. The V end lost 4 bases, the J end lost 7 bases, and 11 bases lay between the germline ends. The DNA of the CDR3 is TGTGCCAGTAGTAGTGACAGGAGACAGCCCCAGCATTTT. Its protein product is CASSSDRRQPQHF.

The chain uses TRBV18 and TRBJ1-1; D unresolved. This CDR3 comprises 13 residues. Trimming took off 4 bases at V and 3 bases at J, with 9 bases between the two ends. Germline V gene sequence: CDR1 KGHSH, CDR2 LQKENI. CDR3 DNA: TGTGCCAGCTCACAGGGTGTGGACACTGAAGCTTTCTTT. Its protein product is CASSQGVDTEAFF.

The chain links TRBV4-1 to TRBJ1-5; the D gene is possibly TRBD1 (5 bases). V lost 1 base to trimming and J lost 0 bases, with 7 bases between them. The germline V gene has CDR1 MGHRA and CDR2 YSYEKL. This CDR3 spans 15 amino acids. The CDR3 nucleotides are TGCGCCAGCAGCCAAGTCACAGGTAGCAATCAGCCCCAGCATTTT. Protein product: CASSQVTGSNQPQHF.

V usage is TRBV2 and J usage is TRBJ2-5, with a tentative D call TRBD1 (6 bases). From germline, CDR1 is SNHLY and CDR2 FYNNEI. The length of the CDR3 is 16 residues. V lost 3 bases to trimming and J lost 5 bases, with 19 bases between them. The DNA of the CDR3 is TGTGCCAGCAGTGATAGGACAGACTCGCGCCGGGAGACCCAGTACTTC. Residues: CASSDRTDSRRETQYF. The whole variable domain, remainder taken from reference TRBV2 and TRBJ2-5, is EPEVTQTPSHQVTQMGQEVILRCVPISNHLYFYWYRQILGQKVEFLVSFYNNEISEKSEIFDDQFSVERPDGSNFTLKIRSTKLEDSAMYFCASSDRTDSRRETQYFGPGTRLLVL.

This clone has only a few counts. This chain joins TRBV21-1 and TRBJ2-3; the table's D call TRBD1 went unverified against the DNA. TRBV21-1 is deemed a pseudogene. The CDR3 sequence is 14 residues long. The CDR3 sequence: CASSPTVPTDTQYF. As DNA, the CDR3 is TGTGCCAGCAGCCCCACAGTTCCCACAGATACGCAGTATTTT.

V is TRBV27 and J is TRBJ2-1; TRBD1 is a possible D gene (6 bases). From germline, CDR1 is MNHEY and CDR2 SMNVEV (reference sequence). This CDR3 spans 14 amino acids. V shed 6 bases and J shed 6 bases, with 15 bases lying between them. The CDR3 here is CASRGTPRVNEQFF. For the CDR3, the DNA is TGTGCCAGCAGAGGGACACCCAGAGTCAATGAGCAGTTCTTC.

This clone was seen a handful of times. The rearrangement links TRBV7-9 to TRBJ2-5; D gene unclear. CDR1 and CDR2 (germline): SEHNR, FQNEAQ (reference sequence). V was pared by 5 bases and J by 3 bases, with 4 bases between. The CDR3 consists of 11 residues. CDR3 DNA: TGTGCCAGCAGCAAAGAAGAGACCCAGTACTTC. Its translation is CASSKEETQYF.

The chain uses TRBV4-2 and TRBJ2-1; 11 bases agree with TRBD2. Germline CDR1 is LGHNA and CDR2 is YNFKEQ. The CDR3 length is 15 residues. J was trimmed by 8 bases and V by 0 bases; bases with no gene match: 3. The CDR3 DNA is TGTGCCAGCAGCCAAGATAGCGGGGGGGCGTATGAGCAGTTCTTC. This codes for CASSQDSGGAYEQFF.

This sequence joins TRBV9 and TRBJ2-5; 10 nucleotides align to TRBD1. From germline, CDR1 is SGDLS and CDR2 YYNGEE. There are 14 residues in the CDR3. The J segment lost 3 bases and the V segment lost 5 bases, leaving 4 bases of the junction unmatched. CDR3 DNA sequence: TGTGCCAGCAGTCGGACAGGGGGAAAAGAGACCCAGTACTTC. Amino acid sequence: CASSRTGGKETQYF.

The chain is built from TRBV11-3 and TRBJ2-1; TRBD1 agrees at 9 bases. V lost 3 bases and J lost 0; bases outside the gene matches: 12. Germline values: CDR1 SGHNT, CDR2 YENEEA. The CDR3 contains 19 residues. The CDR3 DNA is TGTGCCAGCAGCTTGGGTCGGGGACAGGGAAAAGGCTCCTACAATGAGCAGTTCTTC. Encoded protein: CASSLGRGQGKGSYNEQFF. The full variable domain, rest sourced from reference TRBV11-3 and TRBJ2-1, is EAGVVQSPRYKIIEKKQPVAFWCNPISGHNTLYWYLQNLGQGPELLIRYENEEAVDDSQLPKDRFSAERLKGVDSTLKIQPAELGDSAVYLCASSLGRGQGKGSYNEQFFGPGTRLTVL.

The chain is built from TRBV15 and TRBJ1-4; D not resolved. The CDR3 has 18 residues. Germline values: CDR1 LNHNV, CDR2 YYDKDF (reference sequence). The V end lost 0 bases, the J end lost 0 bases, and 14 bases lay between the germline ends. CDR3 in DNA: TGTGCCACCAGCAGAGATGAGGGTATCGCGGCAACTAATGAAAAACTGTTTTTT. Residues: CATSRDEGIAATNEKLFF. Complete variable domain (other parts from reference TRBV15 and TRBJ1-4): DAMVIQNPRYQVTQFGKPVTLSCSQTLNHNVMYWYQQKSSQAPKLLFHYYDKDFNNEADTPDNFQSRRPNTSFCFLDIRSPGLGDTAMYLCATSRDEGIAATNEKLFFGSGTQLSVL.

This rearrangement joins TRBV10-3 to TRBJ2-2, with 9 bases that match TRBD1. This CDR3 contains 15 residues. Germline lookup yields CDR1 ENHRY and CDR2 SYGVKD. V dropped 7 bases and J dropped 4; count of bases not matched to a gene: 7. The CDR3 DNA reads TGTGCCATCACGGAGGGACAGGGTGGCACCGGGGAGCTGTTTTTT. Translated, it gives CAITEGQGGTGELFF.